One sample yielded the 7 T cell receptor beta chains listed below, sequenced in a study of read filtering for tumor transcriptome and immune sequencing (dated by TCRdb to about 2020). Sequencing took place on an Illumina HiSeq 4000. TCR libraries were constructed from 400 ng RNA using the Immunoverse kit, and molecular barcoded adaptors covering alpha/delta and beta/gamma chains were employed. TCRdb cleaned the public reads at Q25 with fastp, built clones with MiXCR and kept in-frame beta chains. Rows merge per CDR3 protein into single entries with the most common DNA and genes. In all, the sample holds 40,000 or so distinct CDR3 sequences, and 12% to 15% of those were seen once. 25% to 30% of the sample rests with the top ten. The material sequenced was a population of CD138-negative cells sorted from bone marrow. Taken with the paper, the label for cell subset or site translates to: bone marrow mononuclear cells depleted of CD138+ plasma/myeloma cells by negative magnetic selection. These receptors were obtained from a donor aged 40 or over with multiple myeloma.

Comment on this clonotype: It is likely a read error: a sequence one base away is far more abundant. This chain uses TRBV7-2 with TRBJ2-3, with a weak D call TRBD2 (5 bases). In germline, CDR1 is SGHTA, CDR2 FQGNSA. Trimming cost V 5 bases and J 0 bases, with 15 bases left between them. This CDR3 contains 16 residues. The DNA of the CDR3 is TGTGCCAGCAGCCGATGGACTGGCGGGAGCACAGATACGCAGTATTTT. As protein: CASSRWTGGSTDTQYF.

At least ten counts were recorded for this clonotype. The chain carries TRBV28 and TRBJ2-3; TRBD2 agrees at 9 bases. The V gene's germline CDR1 is MDHEN and CDR2 SYDVKM. The CDR3 spans 18 residues. V lost 6 bases and J lost 0; bases outside the gene matches: 13. This chain's CDR3 is CASSPGGLATSSTDTQYF. CDR3 in DNA: TGTGCCAGCAGCCCGGGTGGACTAGCGACCTCTAGCACAGATACGCAGTATTTT. The full variable domain, with the rest looked up from reference TRBV28 and TRBJ2-3, is DVKVTQSSRYLVKRTGEKVFLECVQDMDHENMFWYRQDPGLGLRLIYFSYDVKMKEKGDIPEGYSVSREKKERFSLILESASTNQTSMYLCASSPGGLATSSTDTQYFGPGTRLTVL.

This clonotype was detected a few times. The J gene is TRBJ1-1, the V gene TRBV4-2; TRBD1 might be the D (6 bases). The CDR3 is 14 residues long. Deletions cut 1 base from V and 1 base from J, with 7 bases between. Germline V CDR1 and CDR2: LGHNA, YNFKEQ. The CDR3: CASSQGQENTEAFF. In nucleotides, the CDR3 is TGTGCCAGCAGCCAAGGACAGGAGAACACTGAAGCTTTCTTT.

This clonotype showed up many times. V and J are TRBV29-1 and TRBJ2-7, with D unresolved. Germline loops: CDR1 SQVTM, CDR2 ANQGSEA. The CDR3 consists of 12 residues. V lost 6 bases and J lost 2, with 11 bases in between. The CDR3 coding sequence is TGCAGCGTGTCTTTTCAGGCCTACGAGCAGTACTTC. Protein product: CSVSFQAYEQYF.

This clonotype was picked up many times. The V call is TRBV2, the J call TRBJ2-7; maybe TRBD1 (6 bases). V shed 5 bases and J shed 4 bases, with 15 bases lying between them. Germline V gene lookup returns CDR1 SNHLY and CDR2 FYNNEI. This CDR3 is 14 amino acids long. The CDR3 here is CASSRSRGTYEQYF. In DNA, the CDR3 is TGTGCCAGCAGTAGGTCCAGGGGAACTTACGAGCAGTACTTC.

Comments on this clonotype: A much larger clone sits a single nucleotide away, making a read error possible. The rearrangement links TRBV2 to TRBJ1-1; D might be TRBD1 (6 bases). V was cut by 7 bases and J by 6 bases, with 15 bases left in between. CDR1 and CDR2 from the germline V gene are SNHLY and FYNNEI. The CDR3 runs to 13 residues. The CDR3 DNA reads as TGTGCCAGCAATGCAGGGGCGATGGCTGAAGCTTTCTTT. Translating it yields CASNAGAMAEAFF.

This clonotype was seen repeatedly, ten times or more. The chain is built from TRBV12-5 and TRBJ2-2; 7 bases match TRBD1. This CDR3 region has 19 residues. Germline CDR1 reads LGHNT; CDR2 reads FRNRAP. J lost 2 bases, V lost 6 bases, and 18 bases had no gene match. CDR3 sequence reads: CASGLPELVRQGNTGELFF. DNA for the CDR3: TGTGCTAGTGGCCTCCCTGAGTTGGTGCGACAGGGCAACACCGGGGAGCTGTTTTTT.